The 7 T cell receptor beta chains below all came from one sample that was sequenced in a study of T cell responses to AZD1222 COVID-19 vaccine. Produced via immunoSEQ multiplex PCR; TCRdb's table is partial and in-frame only. The repertoire holds roughly 60,000 clones, with about three quarters as singletons. The input for sequencing was peripheral blood, taken 28 days after the second AZD1222 dose. The receptors stem from an adult who received the AZD1222 COVID-19 vaccine.

The chain links TRBV10-3 to TRBJ1-6, with D tentatively TRBD1 (5 bases). The CDR3 runs to 16 residues. V shed 6 bases and J shed 7 bases, with 19 bases lying between them. CDR1 is ENHRY, CDR2 SYGVKD, per germline. The CDR3 here is CAISRSRDLKNSPLHF. CDR3 sequence (DNA): TGTGCCATCAGCAGAAGCAGGGACCTTAAAAATTCACCCCTCCACTTT.

V gene TRBV11-2 combines with J gene TRBJ2-2; D perhaps matches TRBD2 (6 bases). Germline V CDR1 and CDR2: SGHAT, FQNNGV. This CDR3 region has 16 residues. The ends were cut back, 5 bases at V and 5 bases at J, with 18 bases in the middle. This CDR3 reads CASSPRGGTGTGELFF. CDR3 in DNA: TGTGCCAGCAGCCCCAGAGGAGGGACGGGGACCGGGGAGCTGTTTTTT.

The chain recombines TRBV7-9 with TRBJ2-7, with D perhaps given as TRBD1 or TRBD2 (6 bases each). The CDR3 is 19 amino acids. V was pared by 0 bases and J by 0 bases, with 21 bases between. Germline lookup yields CDR1 SEHNR and CDR2 FQNEAQ (reference sequence). The CDR3 sequence: CASSLARGGLGGHSYEQYF. CDR3 in DNA: TGTGCCAGCAGCTTAGCCCGGGGAGGTCTGGGGGGACACTCCTACGAGCAGTACTTC.

The V gene is TRBV30, the J gene TRBJ2-7; D might be TRBD1 (6 bases). CDR3 size: 14 residues. V lost 7 bases, J lost 4 bases, and 20 bases lay in between. Germline lookup yields CDR1 GTSNPN and CDR2 SVGIG (reference sequence). CDR3 DNA: TGTGCCTACGGGGACAACCCAAGAATTTACGAGCAGTACTTC. Translated: CAYGDNPRIYEQYF.

The CDR3 DNA follows: TGCGCCAGTCACCCCTTGGGGGGCAATCAGCCCCAGCATTTT. Protein: CASHPLGGNQPQHF. The chain is built from TRBV10-2 and TRBJ1-5; TRBD1 might be the D (5 bases). Germline V CDR1 and CDR2: WSHSY, SAAADI. This CDR3 is built from 14 residues. V lost 9 bases, J lost 2 bases, and 14 bases lay in between.

CDR3: CASSQGNVGSTEAFF. The DNA for the CDR3 is TGTGCCAGCAGCCAAGGAAACGTGGGGTCCACTGAAGCTTTCTTT. The chain uses TRBV3-1 (or the pseudogene TRBV3-2) and TRBJ1-1, with unresolved D. CDR1 LGHDT and CDR2 YNNKEL come from the germline V gene (reference sequence). Trimming stripped 1 base from V and 4 bases from J, with 13 bases between. The CDR3 contains 15 residues.

Comment on this clone: The identical CDR3 is also encoded by other nucleotide sequences in the sample. The chain recombines TRBV7-2 with TRBJ1-1; 10 nucleotides line up with TRBD1. Germline V gene data show CDR1 as SGHTA and CDR2 as FQGNSA. Losses at the gene ends were 6 bases for V and 5 bases for J; bases not matched to a gene: 3. The CDR3 extends over 13 amino acids. The CDR3 DNA reads as TGTGCCAGCAGGCCGGGACAGGGGACTGAAGCTTTCTTT. Its protein is CASRPGQGTEAFF.